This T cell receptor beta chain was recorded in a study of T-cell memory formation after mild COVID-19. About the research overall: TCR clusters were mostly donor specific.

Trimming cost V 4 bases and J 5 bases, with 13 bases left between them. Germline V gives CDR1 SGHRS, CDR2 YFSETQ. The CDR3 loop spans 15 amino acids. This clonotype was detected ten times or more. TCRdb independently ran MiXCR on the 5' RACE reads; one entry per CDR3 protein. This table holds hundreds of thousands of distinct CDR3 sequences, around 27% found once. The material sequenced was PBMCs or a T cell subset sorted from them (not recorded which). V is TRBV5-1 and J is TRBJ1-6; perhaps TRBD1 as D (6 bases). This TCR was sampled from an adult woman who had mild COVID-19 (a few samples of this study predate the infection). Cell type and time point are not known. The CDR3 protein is CASSLQGLDNSPLHF. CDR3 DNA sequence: TGCGCCAGCAGCCTACAGGGTCTGGATAATTCACCCCTCCACTTT.